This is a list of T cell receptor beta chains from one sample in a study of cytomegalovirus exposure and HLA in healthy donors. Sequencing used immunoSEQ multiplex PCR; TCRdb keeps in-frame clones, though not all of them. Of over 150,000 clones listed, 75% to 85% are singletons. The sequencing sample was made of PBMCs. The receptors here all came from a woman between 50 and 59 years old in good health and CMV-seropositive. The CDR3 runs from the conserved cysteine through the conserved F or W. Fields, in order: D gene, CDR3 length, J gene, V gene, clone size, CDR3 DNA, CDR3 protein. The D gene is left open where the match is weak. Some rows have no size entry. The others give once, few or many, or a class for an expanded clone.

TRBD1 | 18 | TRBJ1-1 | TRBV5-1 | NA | TGCGCCAGCAGCTTGGTATCACACGAGGACAGGCCGAACACTGAAGCTTTCTTT | CASSLVSHEDRPNTEAFF
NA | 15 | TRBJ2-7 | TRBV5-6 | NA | TGTGCCAGCAGCTTTATTGGGAGGAAGGACTACGAGCAGTACTTC | CASSFIGRKDYEQYF
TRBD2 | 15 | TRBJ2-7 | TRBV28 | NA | TGTGCCAGCAGTCCACGGACTAGCGGGACCTACGAGCAGTACTTC | CASSPRTSGTYEQYF
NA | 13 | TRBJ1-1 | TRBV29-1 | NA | TGCAGCGCTGGGAACATCGGGGGATCTGAAGCTTTCTTT | CSAGNIGGSEAFF
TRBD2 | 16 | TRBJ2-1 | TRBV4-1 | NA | TGCGCCAGCAGCCAACCTACTAGCGGGGGGAGGAGGGAGCAGTTCTTC | CASSQPTSGGRREQFF
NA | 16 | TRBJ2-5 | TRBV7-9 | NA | TGTTCCAGCAGCTTCCGGGGCAGGGGGGAGGTTGAGACCCAGTACTTC | CSSSFRGRGEVETQYF
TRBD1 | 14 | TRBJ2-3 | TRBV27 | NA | TGTGCCAGCAGTTTAACGCGGACAGGGGATACGCAGTATTTT | CASSLTRTGDTQYF
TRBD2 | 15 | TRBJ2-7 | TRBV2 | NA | TGTGCCAGCAGTCCGCAGAGCGGGAGCTCCTACGAGCAGTACTTC | CASSPQSGSSYEQYF
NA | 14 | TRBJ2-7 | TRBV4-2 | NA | TGTGCCAGCAGCCAGGCTCTGGTGTCCTACGAGCAGTACTTC | CASSQALVSYEQYF
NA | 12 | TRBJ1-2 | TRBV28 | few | TGTGCCAGCAGTCAAACAGGGTCTGGCTACACCTTC | CASSQTGSGYTF
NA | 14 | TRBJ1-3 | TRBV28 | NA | TGTGCCAGCAGTCAAGGGGACTCTGGAAACACCATATATTTT | CASSQGDSGNTIYF
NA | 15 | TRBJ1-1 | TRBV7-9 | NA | TGTGCCAGCAGCTTAGGGAGGAGGGATAGCACTGAAGCTTTCTTT | CASSLGRRDSTEAFF
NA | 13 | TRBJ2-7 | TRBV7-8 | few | TGTGCCAGCAGCCACTCCTCGGGTTCCGAGCAGTACTTC | CASSHSSGSEQYF
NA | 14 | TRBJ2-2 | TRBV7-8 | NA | TGTGCCAGCTTCCTACGACAGAACACCGGGGAGCTGTTTTTT | CASFLRQNTGELFF
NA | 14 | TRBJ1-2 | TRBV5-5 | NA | TGTGCCAGCAGCTCATACATCCCAGGGAATGGCTACACCTTC | CASSSYIPGNGYTF
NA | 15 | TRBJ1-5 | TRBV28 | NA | TGTGCCAGCAGTTTACAACAGGGAGATAATCAGCCCCAGCATTTT | CASSLQQGDNQPQHF
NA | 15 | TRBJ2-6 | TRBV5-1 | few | TGCGCCAGCAGCTTCTCGGTGGCTGGGGCCAACGTCCTGACTTTC | CASSFSVAGANVLTF
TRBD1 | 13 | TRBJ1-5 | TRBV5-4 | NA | TGTGCCAGCAGCTTGGAAGGGGGCGGGCCCCAGCATTTT | CASSLEGGGPQHF
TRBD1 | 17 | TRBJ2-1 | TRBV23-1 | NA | TGCGCCAGCAGTCAATCAGGACGGGACAGTCGTATCAATGAGCAGTTCTTC | CASSQSGRDSRINEQFF
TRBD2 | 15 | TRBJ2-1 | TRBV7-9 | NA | TGTGCCAGCAGCCCTAGCGGGGGGGCGCGGGATGAGCAGTTCTTC | CASSPSGGARDEQFF
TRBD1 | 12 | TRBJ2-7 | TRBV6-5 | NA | TGTGCCAGCAGCAGACAGGGGCTCGAGCAGTACTTC | CASSRQGLEQYF
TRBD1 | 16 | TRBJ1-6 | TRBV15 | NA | TGTGCCACCAGCAACTACGGACAGGGAGTTGGTTCACCCCTCCACTTT | CATSNYGQGVGSPLHF
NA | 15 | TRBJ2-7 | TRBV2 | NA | TGTGCCAGCAGTGATGAGAAAGAAGTAGTCTACGAGCAGTACTTC | CASSDEKEVVYEQYF
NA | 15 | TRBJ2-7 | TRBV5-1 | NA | TGCGCCAGCAGCTTGACTGACAGGAACTTGTACGAGCAGTACTTC | CASSLTDRNLYEQYF
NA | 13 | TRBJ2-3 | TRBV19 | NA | TGTGCCAGTAGAGCCACAAGCGTGGATACGCAGTATTTT | CASRATSVDTQYF
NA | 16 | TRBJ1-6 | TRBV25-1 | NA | TGTGCCAGCAGTGAATCCCGGGGATTAGTTTATTCACCCCTCCACTTT | CASSESRGLVYSPLHF
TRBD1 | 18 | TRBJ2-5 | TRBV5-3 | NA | TGTGCCAGAAGCTTGGACGGACAGGGGCCCCCCCTACAAGAGACCCAGTACTTC | CARSLDGQGPPLQETQYF
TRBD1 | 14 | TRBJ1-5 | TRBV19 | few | TGTGCCAGTAGTAAGGGACAGGGGGGCCTGCCCCAGCATTTT | CASSKGQGGLPQHF
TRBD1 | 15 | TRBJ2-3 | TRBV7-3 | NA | TGTGCCAGCAGCCGGGGACAGGGTAAAGCAGATACGCAGTATTTT | CASSRGQGKADTQYF
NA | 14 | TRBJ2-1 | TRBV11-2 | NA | TGTGCCAGCAGCTTGGAGGGAGGCTACAATGAGCAGTTCTTC | CASSLEGGYNEQFF
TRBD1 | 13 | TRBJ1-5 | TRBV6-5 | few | TGTGCCAGCAGCAGGGACAGCGATCAGCCCCAGCATTTT | CASSRDSDQPQHF
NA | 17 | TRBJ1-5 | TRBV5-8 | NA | TGTGCCAGCAGCTTGTTCTGGGCGGGGAATAGCAATCAGCCCCAGCATTTT | CASSLFWAGNSNQPQHF
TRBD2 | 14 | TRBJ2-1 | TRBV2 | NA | TGTGCCAGCAGTGGTGCCGGGACTAGCAATGAGCAGTTCTTC | CASSGAGTSNEQFF
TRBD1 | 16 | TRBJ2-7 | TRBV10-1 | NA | TGCGCCACCGGGACATCGGACCGGGACAGGGACTACGAGCAGTACTTC | CATGTSDRDRDYEQYF
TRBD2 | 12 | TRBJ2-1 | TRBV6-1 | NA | TGTGCCAGCAGTCCCGGGGGGGAGGGGCAGTTCTTC | CASSPGGEGQFF
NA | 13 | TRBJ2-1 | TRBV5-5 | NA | TGTGCCAGCAGCCTACAGGTCCTCGTGGAGCAGTTCTTC | CASSLQVLVEQFF
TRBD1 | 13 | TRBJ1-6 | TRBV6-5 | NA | TGTGCCAGCAGTAAAACAGGGGCCCCACCCCTCCACTTT | CASSKTGAPPLHF
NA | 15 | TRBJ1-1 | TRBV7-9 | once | TGTGCCAGCAGCCCACTAAGGGGAATGAACACTGAAGCTTTCTTT | CASSPLRGMNTEAFF
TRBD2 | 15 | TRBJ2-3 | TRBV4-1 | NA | TGCGCCAGCAGCCGGGGACTAGCGGAAACAGATACGCAGTATTTT | CASSRGLAETDTQYF
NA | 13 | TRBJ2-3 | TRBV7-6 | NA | TGTGCCAGCAGCCAAGCCCCCACAGATACGCAGTATTTT | CASSQAPTDTQYF
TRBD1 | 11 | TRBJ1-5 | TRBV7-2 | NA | TGTGCCAGCGGTCGACAGGGCTCTCAGCATTTT | CASGRQGSQHF
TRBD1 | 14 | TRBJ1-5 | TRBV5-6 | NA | TGTGCCAGCAGCCGACAGGGTCGGGGTCAGCCCCAGCATTTT | CASSRQGRGQPQHF
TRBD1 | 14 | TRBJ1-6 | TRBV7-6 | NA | TGTGCCAGCAGCTTAGCAGGGGGCAAGTCACCCCTCCACTTT | CASSLAGGKSPLHF
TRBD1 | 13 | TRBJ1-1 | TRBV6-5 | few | TGTGCCACCTATTCAGGGGGCAACACTGAAGCTTTCTTT | CATYSGGNTEAFF
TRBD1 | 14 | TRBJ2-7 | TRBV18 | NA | TGTGCCAGCTCACCACGGGACAGGGGTGGCGAGCAGTACTTC | CASSPRDRGGEQYF
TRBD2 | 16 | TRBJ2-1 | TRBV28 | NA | TGTGCCAGCAGCTTTACCGGGACTAGGGGTTGGAATGAGCAGTTCTTC | CASSFTGTRGWNEQFF
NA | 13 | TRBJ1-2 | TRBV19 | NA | TGTGCCAGTAGTAGTGGACAGACCTATGGCTACACCTTC | CASSSGQTYGYTF
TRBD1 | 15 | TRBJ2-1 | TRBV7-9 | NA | TGTGCCAGCAGCTTTCCCGGGACAGGGACCAATGAGCAGTTCTTC | CASSFPGTGTNEQFF
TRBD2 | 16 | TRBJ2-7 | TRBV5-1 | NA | TGCGCCAGCAGCCCCCTGGGAAGCGGGACGAAGTACGAGCAGTACTTC | CASSPLGSGTKYEQYF
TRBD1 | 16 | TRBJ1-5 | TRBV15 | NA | TGTGCCACCAGCAGATTCGCTAACAGGGGATACCAGCCCCAGCATTTT | CATSRFANRGYQPQHF
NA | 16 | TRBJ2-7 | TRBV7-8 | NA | TGTGCCAGCAGCTTGGCTAGCGCCCCCTTTCTCTACGAGCAGTACTTC | CASSLASAPFLYEQYF
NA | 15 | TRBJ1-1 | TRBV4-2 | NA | TGTGCCAGCAGCCAAGATGGAGTCCTGGGTTCTGAAGCTTTCTTT | CASSQDGVLGSEAFF
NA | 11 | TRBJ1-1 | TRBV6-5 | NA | TGTGCCAGCAGCAGGGGCACTGAAGCTTTCTTT | CASSRGTEAFF
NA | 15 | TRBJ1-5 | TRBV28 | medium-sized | TGTGCCAGCAGCTACCGTAGAGCCCTCAATCAGCCCCAGCATTTT | CASSYRRALNQPQHF
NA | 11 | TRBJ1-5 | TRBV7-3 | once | TGTGCCAGCAGCCACCAGGAGCCCCAGCATTTT | CASSHQEPQHF
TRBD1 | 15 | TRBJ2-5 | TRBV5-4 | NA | TGTGCCAGCAGCTCCCGACAGGGGGGGCAAGAGACCCAGTACTTC | CASSSRQGGQETQYF
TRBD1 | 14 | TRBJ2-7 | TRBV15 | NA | TGTGCCACCAGCAGAGATCGGACAGGCAACGAGCAGTACTTC | CATSRDRTGNEQYF